Presented here are 32 T cell receptor beta chains from one specimen sequenced in a study of cytomegalovirus exposure and HLA in healthy donors. The PCR made use of 60 Vbeta and 13 Jbeta primers. The protocol was immunoSEQ multiplex PCR, while the TCRdb copy is restricted to in-frame clones and leaves out a portion. The sample yields over 150,000 clones, approximately 81% seen once. The material sequenced was PBMCs. The source of these receptors is a woman aged 25-40 years in good health and CMV-seronegative.

This sequence joins TRBV6-5 and TRBJ1-5; D might be TRBD1 (5 bases). Between the trimmed V and J ends, which lost 5 bases and 2 bases, there was a span of 10 bases. The CDR3 is 14 amino acids. Germline CDR1 and CDR2: MNHEY and SVGAGI. The CDR3 coding sequence is TGTGCCAGCAGTCATCCCAGGGGCAATCAGCCCCAGCATTTT. Translation: CASSHPRGNQPQHF.

The gene calls are TRBV27 and TRBJ1-2; 7 bases agree with TRBD1. CDR1 and CDR2 (germline): MNHEY, SMNVEV (reference sequence). The V segment lost 4 bases and the J segment 7 bases; nucleotides outside the gene matches: 9. This CDR3 has 14 amino acids. The CDR3 sequence: CASSYEGALGGYTF. CDR3 bases: TGTGCCAGCAGTTATGAGGGGGCTTTGGGTGGCTACACCTTC.

Points on this clone: One junction end does not reproduce the germline sequence, and a read error may be involved. The chain is built from TRBV7-9 and TRBJ2-5; D may correspond to TRBD1 or TRBD2 (6 bases each). The CDR3 length is 15 residues. Germline V gene lookup returns CDR1 SEHNR and CDR2 FQNEAQ (reference sequence). Here the CDR3 DNA reads TGTTCCAGCAGCTTAGGGAGGACAGAACAAGAGACCCAGTACTTC. This codes for CSSSLGRTEQETQYF.

V gene TRBV5-1 combines with J gene TRBJ2-3, with 8 bases that match TRBD2. From germline, CDR1 is SGHRS and CDR2 YFSETQ. V trimming: 2 bases; J trimming: 6 bases; junction bases outside the gene matches: 8. CDR3 size: 15 residues. CDR3 bases: TGCGCCAGCAGCTTTTATAGCGGGGTAGGTGATACGCAGTATTTT. It specifies CASSFYSGVGDTQYF. The full variable domain, completed using reference TRBV5-1 and TRBJ2-3, is KAGVTQTPRYLIKTRGQQVTLSCSPISGHRSVSWYQQTPGQGLQFLFEYFSETQRNKGNFPGRFSGRQFSNSRSEMNVSTLELGDSALYLCASSFYSGVGDTQYFGPGTRLTVL.

V is TRBV7-8 and J is TRBJ2-2, with 10 bases matching TRBD2. CDR3 length equals 19 residues. The junction had 13 bases not matched to a gene; V was cut back by 2 bases and J by 4 bases. Germline CDR1 and CDR2: SGHVS and FQNEAQ. The CDR3 reads CASSLRWPSGRMGTGELFF. The CDR3 nucleotides are TGTGCCAGCAGCTTAAGGTGGCCTAGCGGGAGAATGGGCACCGGGGAGCTGTTTTTT.

A single count supports this clone. CDR3 amino acids: CASSPPGTGYEQYF. CDR3 bases: TGTGCCAGCAGTCCCCCAGGGACAGGTTACGAGCAGTACTTC. The chain uses TRBV28 and TRBJ2-7, with TRBD1 matching 8 bases. Germline CDR1 and CDR2: MDHEN and SYDVKM. The CDR3 contains 14 residues. After removal of 5 bases from V and 4 bases from J, the junction contained 7 bases not matched to a gene.

The chain recombines TRBV9 with TRBJ2-5; TRBD2 agrees at 7 bases. This CDR3 spans 16 amino acids. CDR1 is SGDLS, CDR2 YYNGEE, per germline. Trimming took 4 bases from V and 6 from J; bases not matched to a gene: 15. The CDR3 nucleotides read TGTGCCAGCAGCTTAAGCCTAGCGGAGCCAGGGAAGACCCAGTACTTC. Its translation: CASSLSLAEPGKTQYF.

The gene calls are TRBV27 and TRBJ1-4; D not resolved. Looked up from germline, CDR1 is MNHEY and CDR2 is SMNVEV (reference sequence). The CDR3 extends over 13 amino acids. The ends were cut back, 2 bases at V and 4 bases at J, with 5 bases in the middle. In DNA, the CDR3 is TGTGCCAGCAGTTTAGACTTTAATGAAAAACTGTTTTTT. This translates into CASSLDFNEKLFF.

The rearrangement uses TRBV5-1 and TRBJ1-1; D not resolved. Trimming left V 2 bases short and J 1 base short, with 9 bases between. The CDR3 runs 14 residues. Germline assignment: CDR1 SGHRS and CDR2 YFSETQ. The CDR3 loop is CASSFGQENTEAFF. The CDR3, as DNA: TGCGCCAGCAGCTTCGGCCAGGAGAACACTGAAGCTTTCTTT.

The chain uses TRBV5-4 and TRBJ2-5; 9 bases align to TRBD1. CDR3 length equals 15 residues. V lost 1 base to trimming and J lost 5 bases; unmatched junction nucleotides: 6. Germline CDR1 and CDR2: SGHNT and YYREEE (reference sequence). The CDR3 loop reads CASSLRAGTGETQYF. CDR3 sequence (DNA): TGTGCCAGCAGCTTGCGAGCCGGGACAGGGGAGACCCAGTACTTC.

The chain combines TRBV28 with TRBJ2-5; D is perhaps TRBD1 (6 bases). Germline V lookup: CDR1 MDHEN, CDR2 SYDVKM. The V end lost 6 bases, the J end lost 0 bases, and 14 bases lay between the germline ends. The CDR3 runs to 15 residues. For the CDR3, the DNA is TGTGCCAGCAGCCGACTTGACAGGCACCAAGAGACCCAGTACTTC. Its translation is CASSRLDRHQETQYF.

This rearrangement joins TRBV14 to TRBJ2-7; 8 nucleotides match TRBD2. Per the germline V gene, CDR1 is SGHDN and CDR2 is FVKESK. The CDR3 sequence is 17 residues long. J gave up 2 bases and V 5 bases, and 14 bases lay outside the gene matches. CDR3 bases: TGTGCCAGCAGCTCGGGTAGCGGGGCGTATTCAACCTACGAGCAGTACTTC. Translating it yields CASSSGSGAYSTYEQYF.

CDR3 nucleotide sequence: TGCGCCAGCAGCCGAACCACTAGCGGAGGCACAGATACGCAGTATTTT. Protein: CASSRTTSGGTDTQYF. The rearrangement joins TRBV5-1 to TRBJ2-3; 8 bases are a match to TRBD2. The ends lost 4 bases at V and 1 base at J; junction bases unmatched: 8. CDR3 length equals 16 residues. CDR1 is SGHRS and CDR2 is YFSETQ in the germline V gene.

V gene TRBV9 combines with J gene TRBJ2-1, with a tentative D call TRBD2 (7 bases). This CDR3 has 18 amino acids. Germline lookup yields CDR1 SGDLS and CDR2 YYNGEE. Between the trimmed V and J ends, which lost 4 bases and 0 bases, there was a span of 20 bases. This CDR3 reads CASSLKEGGESSYNEQFF. The CDR3 DNA sequence: TGTGCCAGCAGCTTAAAGGAGGGGGGGGAAAGCTCCTACAATGAGCAGTTCTTC.

The rearrangement links TRBV19 to TRBJ1-1, with 7 bases lining up with TRBD1. The CDR3 loop spans 14 amino acids. Germline lookup yields CDR1 LNHDA and CDR2 SQIVND (reference sequence). V gave up 5 bases and J gave up 0 bases; unmatched junction bases: 3. As DNA, the CDR3 is TGTGCCAGTAGTGCGGGACAGATGAACACTGAAGCTTTCTTT. Translating gives CASSAGQMNTEAFF.

This chain joins TRBV27 and TRBJ2-5; 9 nucleotides line up with TRBD2. The CDR3 spans 13 residues. With 8 bases clipped from V and 3 bases from J, the junction kept 4 bases outside the gene matches. CDR1 and CDR2 (germline): MNHEY, SMNVEV (reference sequence). The CDR3 sequence is CASRSSGEETQYF. CDR3 sequence (DNA): TGTGCCAGCCGGTCTAGCGGGGAAGAGACCCAGTACTTC.

This clone occurred a few times. This CDR3 reads CAISEYSYEQYF. For the CDR3, the DNA is TGTGCCATCAGTGAGTACAGTTACGAGCAGTACTTC. The rearrangement uses TRBV10-3 and TRBJ2-7; the D is unclear. The germline gives CDR1 ENHRY, CDR2 SYGVKD. V dropped 1 base and J dropped 4 bases, with 5 bases sitting between them. The CDR3 is 12 amino acids.

This clone showed up just a few times. The sample holds other DNA sequences that translate to the same CDR3. CDR3: CASSLAGGGQETQYF. In DNA form, the CDR3 reads TGTGCCAGTAGTCTAGCGGGGGGAGGTCAAGAGACCCAGTACTTC. This chain links TRBV19 with TRBJ2-5; 11 positions agree with TRBD2. The J segment lost 2 bases and the V segment lost 5 bases, leaving 4 bases of the junction unmatched. The CDR3 loop spans 15 amino acids. The germline V gene has CDR1 LNHDA and CDR2 SQIVND (reference sequence).

For the CDR3, the DNA is TGTGCCAGCAGCCCGCCGGCACAGGGACTATACAATGAGCAGTTCTTC. It specifies CASSPPAQGLYNEQFF. The chain combines TRBV7-9 with TRBJ2-1; D is possibly TRBD2 (7 bases). From germline, CDR1 is SEHNR and CDR2 FQNEAQ (reference sequence). The CDR3 is 16 amino acids. V was trimmed by 5 bases and J by 4 bases, leaving 18 bases between them.

V and J are TRBV29-1 and TRBJ2-7; D might be TRBD2 (5 bases). The V end was cut by 4 bases, the J end by 2 bases, with 15 bases between. The germline V gene encodes CDR1 SQVTM and CDR2 ANQGSEA. The CDR3 runs to 14 residues. The CDR3, as DNA: TGCAGCGTTGGGGCGGGTAGGCAAACCTACGAGCAGTACTTC. Protein product: CSVGAGRQTYEQYF.

The CDR3 sequence: CASSLGTEQEKLFF. The DNA for the CDR3 is TGCGCCAGCAGCTTGGGGACAGAACAGGAAAAACTGTTTTTT. The chain carries TRBV5-1 and TRBJ1-4; D may be TRBD1 (6 bases). The CDR3 consists of 14 residues. Per the germline V gene, CDR1 is SGHRS and CDR2 is YFSETQ. V was cut by 0 bases and J by 8 bases, with 11 bases left in between.

V gene TRBV9 combines with J gene TRBJ2-5, with 7 nucleotides matching TRBD2. There are 15 residues in the CDR3. Trimming took 3 bases from V and 1 from J; bases not matched to a gene: 6. Germline V lookup: CDR1 SGDLS, CDR2 YYNGEE. The CDR3 DNA follows: TGTGCCAGCAGCGAGGATCTAGCGGCCCAAGAGACCCAGTACTTC. Protein sequence: CASSEDLAAQETQYF. The full variable domain, rest sourced from reference TRBV9 and TRBJ2-5, is DSGVTQTPKHLITATGQRVTLRCSPRSGDLSVYWYQQSLDQGLQFLIQYYNGEERAKGNILERFSAQQFPDLHSELNLSSLELGDSALYFCASSEDLAAQETQYFGPGTRLLVL.

Written as DNA, the CDR3 is TGTGCCATCAGTCCAGGCCGCTCTGGAAACACCATATATTTT. Translated: CAISPGRSGNTIYF. V gene TRBV10-3 combines with J gene TRBJ1-3; D is unresolved. CDR1 and CDR2 (germline): ENHRY, SYGVKD. The ends were cut back, 5 bases at V and 0 bases at J, with 8 bases in the middle. CDR3 length: 14 residues.

V is TRBV7-8 and J is TRBJ1-5, with 8 positions matching TRBD1. This CDR3 has 14 residues. Germline V gene sequence: CDR1 SGHVS, CDR2 FQNEAQ. Unmatched junction bases numbered 7, after V lost 5 bases and J lost 7 bases. The chain's CDR3 is CASSPDREKQPQHF. The CDR3 nucleotides read TGTGCCAGCAGCCCGGACAGGGAAAAACAGCCCCAGCATTTT. The whole variable domain, filled in from reference TRBV7-8 and TRBJ1-5, reads GAGVSQSPRYKVAKRGQDVALRCDPISGHVSLFWYQQALGQGPEFLTYFQNEAQLDKSGLPSDRFFAERPEGSVSTLKIQRTQQEDSAVYLCASSPDREKQPQHFGDGTRLSIL.

In its sample, this clone was seen a few times. This sequence joins TRBV6-6 and TRBJ1-1; a possible D gene is TRBD1 (6 bases). V was trimmed by 5 bases and J by 2 bases, leaving 12 bases between them. Germline values: CDR1 MNHNY, CDR2 SVGAGI (reference sequence). The CDR3 is 14 residues long. CDR3 amino acids: CASSPGTRNTEAFF. In DNA form, the CDR3 reads TGTGCCAGCAGTCCCGGGACACGTAACACTGAAGCTTTCTTT.

The V and J genes are TRBV4-2 and TRBJ1-3; D remains unclear. Germline lookup yields CDR1 LGHNA and CDR2 YNFKEQ. CDR3 length: 16 residues. The V gene lost 1 base and the J gene lost 0 bases, with 10 bases spanning the gap. The CDR3 is CASSQARRSSGNTIYF. As DNA, the CDR3 is TGTGCCAGCAGCCAAGCACGACGGAGCTCTGGAAACACCATATATTTT.

In DNA, the CDR3 is TGTGCCAGCCGCGGACTAGCGGGGGCTGGGGCCAACGTCCTGACTTTC. Protein: CASRGLAGAGANVLTF. The chain carries TRBV2 and TRBJ2-6; 13 nucleotides match TRBD2. Germline CDR1 reads SNHLY; CDR2 reads FYNNEI. CDR3 length: 16 amino acids. Losses at the gene ends were 8 bases for V and 2 bases for J; bases not matched to a gene: 3.

The chain has TRBV27 and TRBJ2-7, with 8 nucleotides matching TRBD1. The CDR3 extends over 14 amino acids. CDR1 is MNHEY and CDR2 is SMNVEV in the germline V gene (reference sequence). Losses at the gene ends were 2 bases for V and 4 bases for J; bases not matched to a gene: 4. Written as DNA, the CDR3 is TGTGCCAGCAGTTTACAGGGGGCGAGGTACGAGCAGTACTTC. Residues: CASSLQGARYEQYF.

This clone was picked up one time. The chain has TRBV10-2 and TRBJ1-5, with no clear D. CDR1 and CDR2 from the germline V gene are WSHSY and SAAADI. This CDR3 comprises 13 residues. V was shortened by 6 bases and J by 5 bases, with 11 bases between the two germline ends. CDR3: CASSGEGYQPQHF. The CDR3 DNA is TGCGCCAGCAGCGGGGAGGGTTATCAGCCCCAGCATTTT.

The chain employs TRBV7-9 and TRBJ1-2; D is unclear. In germline, CDR1 is SEHNR, CDR2 FQNEAQ (reference sequence). Deletions cut 3 bases from V and 2 bases from J, with 13 bases between. The CDR3 extends over 15 amino acids. CDR3 DNA sequence: TGTGCCAGCAGCTTCGACGCCGGGATCAACTATGGCTACACCTTC. It is translated as CASSFDAGINYGYTF.

The rearrangement joins TRBV2 to TRBJ2-2; TRBD1 matches at 7 bases. Looked up from germline, CDR1 is SNHLY and CDR2 is FYNNEI. The CDR3 has 15 residues. With 4 bases clipped from V and 1 base from J, the junction kept 3 bases outside the gene matches. CDR3: CASSGRQGNTGELFF. The CDR3 nucleotides are TGTGCCAGCAGTGGTAGACAGGGGAACACCGGGGAGCTGTTTTTT.

The rearrangement joins TRBV7-9 to TRBJ2-3; 9 bases map to TRBD1. The CDR3 consists of 15 residues. V lost 8 bases and J lost 3; bases outside the gene matches: 9. CDR1 and CDR2 from the germline V gene are SEHNR and FQNEAQ (reference sequence). CDR3 protein: CASSPPGQGTDTQYF. The CDR3 DNA is TGTGCCAGCTCCCCCCCGGGACAGGGAACAGATACGCAGTATTTT. The full variable domain, with the rest looked up from reference TRBV7-9 and TRBJ2-3, is DTGVSQNPRHKITKRGQNVTFRCDPISEHNRLYWYRQTLGQGPEFLTYFQNEAQLEKSRLLSDRFSAERPKGSFSTLEIQRTEQGDSAMYLCASSPPGQGTDTQYFGPGTRLTVL.